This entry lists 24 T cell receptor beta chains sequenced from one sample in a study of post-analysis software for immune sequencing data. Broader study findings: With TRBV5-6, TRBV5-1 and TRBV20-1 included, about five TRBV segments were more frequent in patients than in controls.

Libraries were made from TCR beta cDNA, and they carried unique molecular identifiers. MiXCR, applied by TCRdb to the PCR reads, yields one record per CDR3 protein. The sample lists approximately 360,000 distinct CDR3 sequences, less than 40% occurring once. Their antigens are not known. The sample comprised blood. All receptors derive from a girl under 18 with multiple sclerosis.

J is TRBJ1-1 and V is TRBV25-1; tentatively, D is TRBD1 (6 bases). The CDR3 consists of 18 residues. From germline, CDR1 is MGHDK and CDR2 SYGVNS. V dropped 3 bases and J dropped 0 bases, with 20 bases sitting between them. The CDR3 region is CASSERVWDKYMNTEAFF. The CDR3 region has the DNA TGTGCCAGCAGTGAGAGGGTTTGGGACAAATACATGAACACTGAAGCTTTCTTT.

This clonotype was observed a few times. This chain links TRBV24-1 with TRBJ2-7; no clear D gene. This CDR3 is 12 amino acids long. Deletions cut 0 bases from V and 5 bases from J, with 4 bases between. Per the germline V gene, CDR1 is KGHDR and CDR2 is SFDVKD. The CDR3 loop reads CATSDLNDEQYF. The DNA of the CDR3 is TGTGCCACCAGTGATTTGAACGACGAGCAGTACTTC.

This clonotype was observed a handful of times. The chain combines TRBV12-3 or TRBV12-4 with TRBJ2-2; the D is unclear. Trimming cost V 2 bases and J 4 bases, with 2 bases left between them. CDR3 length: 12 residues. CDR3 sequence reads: CASSLFTGELFF. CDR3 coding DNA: TGTGCCAGCAGTTTATTCACCGGGGAGCTGTTTTTT.

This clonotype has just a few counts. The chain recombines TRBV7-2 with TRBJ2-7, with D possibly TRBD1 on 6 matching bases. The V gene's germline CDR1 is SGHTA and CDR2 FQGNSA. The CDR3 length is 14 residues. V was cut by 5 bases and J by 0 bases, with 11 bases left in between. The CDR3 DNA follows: TGTGCCAGCAGCCTCCGGACAGCCTCCTACGAGCAGTACTTC. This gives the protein CASSLRTASYEQYF.

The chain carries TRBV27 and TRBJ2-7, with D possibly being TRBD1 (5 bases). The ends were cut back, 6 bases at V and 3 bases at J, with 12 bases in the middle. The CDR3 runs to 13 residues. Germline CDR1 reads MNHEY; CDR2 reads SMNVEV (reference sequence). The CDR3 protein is CASSPREGYEQYF. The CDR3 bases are TGTGCCAGCAGCCCCAGGGAAGGCTACGAGCAGTACTTC.

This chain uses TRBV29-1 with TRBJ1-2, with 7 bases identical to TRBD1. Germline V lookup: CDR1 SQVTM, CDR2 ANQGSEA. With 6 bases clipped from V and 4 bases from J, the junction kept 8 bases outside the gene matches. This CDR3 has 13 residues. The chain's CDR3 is CSVRTGFSYGYTF. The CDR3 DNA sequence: TGCAGCGTACGGACAGGTTTTTCCTATGGCTACACCTTC.

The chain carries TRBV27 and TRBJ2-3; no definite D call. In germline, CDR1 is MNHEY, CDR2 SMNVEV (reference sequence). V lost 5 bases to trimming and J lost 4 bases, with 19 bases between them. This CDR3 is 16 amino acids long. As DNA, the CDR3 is TGTGCCAGCAGTCCCTCCCTTTGGGGAAGCCCAGATACGCAGTATTTT. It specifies CASSPSLWGSPDTQYF.

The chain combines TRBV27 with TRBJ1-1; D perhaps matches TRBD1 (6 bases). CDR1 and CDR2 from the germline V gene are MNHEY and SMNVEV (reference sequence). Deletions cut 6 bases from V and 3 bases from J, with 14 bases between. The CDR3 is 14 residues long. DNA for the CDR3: TGTGCCAGCAGGGGACCACAGGGTCACACTGAAGCTTTCTTT. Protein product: CASRGPQGHTEAFF.

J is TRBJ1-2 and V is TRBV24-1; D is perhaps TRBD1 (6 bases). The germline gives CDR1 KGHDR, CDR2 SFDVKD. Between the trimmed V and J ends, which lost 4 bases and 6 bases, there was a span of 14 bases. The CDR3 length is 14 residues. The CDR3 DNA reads TGTGCCACCAGTGAGCGATCCGACAGGCATGGCTACACCTTC. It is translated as CATSERSDRHGYTF.

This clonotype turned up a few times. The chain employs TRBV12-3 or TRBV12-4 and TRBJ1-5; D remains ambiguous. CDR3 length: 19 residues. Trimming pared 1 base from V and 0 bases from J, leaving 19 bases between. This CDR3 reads CASSLGGGYNDNSNQPQHF. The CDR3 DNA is TGTGCCAGCAGTTTAGGTGGCGGATATAACGATAATAGCAATCAGCCCCAGCATTTT.

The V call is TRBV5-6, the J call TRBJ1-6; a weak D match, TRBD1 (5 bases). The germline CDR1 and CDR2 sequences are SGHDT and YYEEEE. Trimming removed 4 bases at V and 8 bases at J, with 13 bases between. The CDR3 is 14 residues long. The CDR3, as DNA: TGTGCCAGCAGCCGCGCGGGGGGGGATTCACCCCTCCACTTT. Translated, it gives CASSRAGGDSPLHF.

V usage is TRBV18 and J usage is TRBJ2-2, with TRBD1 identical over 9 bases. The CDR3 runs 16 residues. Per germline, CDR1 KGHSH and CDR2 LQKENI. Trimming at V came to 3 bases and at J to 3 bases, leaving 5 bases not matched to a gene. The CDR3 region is CASSPSGQGYTGELFF. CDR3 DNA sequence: TGTGCCAGCTCACCGTCGGGACAGGGTTACACCGGGGAGCTGTTTTTT.

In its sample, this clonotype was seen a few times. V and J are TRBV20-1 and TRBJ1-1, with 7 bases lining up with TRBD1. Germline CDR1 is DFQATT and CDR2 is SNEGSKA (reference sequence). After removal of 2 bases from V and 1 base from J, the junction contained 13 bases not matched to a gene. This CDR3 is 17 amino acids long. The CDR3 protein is CSARIRQGQDGNTEAFF. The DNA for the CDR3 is TGCAGTGCTAGAATTCGACAGGGCCAGGACGGGAACACTGAAGCTTTCTTT.

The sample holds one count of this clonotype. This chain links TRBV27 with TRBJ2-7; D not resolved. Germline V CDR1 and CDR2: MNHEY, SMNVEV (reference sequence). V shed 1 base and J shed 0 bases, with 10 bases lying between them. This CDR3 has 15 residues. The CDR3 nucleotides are TGTGCCAGCAGTTTATTGGGGTCGGCCTCCTACGAGCAGTACTTC. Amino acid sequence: CASSLLGSASYEQYF.

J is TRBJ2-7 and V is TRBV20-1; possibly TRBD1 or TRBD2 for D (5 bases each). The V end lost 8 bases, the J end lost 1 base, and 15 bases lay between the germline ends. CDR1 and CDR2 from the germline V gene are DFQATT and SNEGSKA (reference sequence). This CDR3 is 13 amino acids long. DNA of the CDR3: TGCAGTCCTGGGCAGGGACGGTCCTACGAGCAGTACTTC. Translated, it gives CSPGQGRSYEQYF.

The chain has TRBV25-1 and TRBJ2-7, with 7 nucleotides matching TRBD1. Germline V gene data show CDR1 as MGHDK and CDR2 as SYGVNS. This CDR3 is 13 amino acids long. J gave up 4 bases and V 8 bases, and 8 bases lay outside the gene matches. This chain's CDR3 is CASGTVGGYEQYF. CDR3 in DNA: TGTGCCAGCGGGACAGTTGGGGGATACGAGCAGTACTTC.

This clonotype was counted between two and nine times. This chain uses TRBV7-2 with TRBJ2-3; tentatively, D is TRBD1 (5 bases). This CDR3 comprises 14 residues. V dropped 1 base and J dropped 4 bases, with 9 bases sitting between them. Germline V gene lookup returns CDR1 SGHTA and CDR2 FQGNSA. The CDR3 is CASSLGVGADTQYF. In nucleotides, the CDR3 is TGTGCCAGCAGCTTAGGGGTAGGGGCAGATACGCAGTATTTT.

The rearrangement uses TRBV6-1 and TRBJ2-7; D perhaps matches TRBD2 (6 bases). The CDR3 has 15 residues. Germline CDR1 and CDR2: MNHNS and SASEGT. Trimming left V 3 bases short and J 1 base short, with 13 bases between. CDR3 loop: CASSEAGPGSYEQYF. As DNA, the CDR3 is TGTGCCAGCAGTGAGGCGGGGCCCGGGTCCTACGAGCAGTACTTC.

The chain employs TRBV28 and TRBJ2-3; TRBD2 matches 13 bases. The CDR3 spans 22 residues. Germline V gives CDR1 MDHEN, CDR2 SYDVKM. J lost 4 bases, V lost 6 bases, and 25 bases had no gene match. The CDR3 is CASSGPVGGATSGGYRADTQYF. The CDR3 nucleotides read TGTGCCAGCAGCGGCCCCGTGGGGGGGGCGACTAGCGGGGGGTACAGGGCAGATACGCAGTATTTT.

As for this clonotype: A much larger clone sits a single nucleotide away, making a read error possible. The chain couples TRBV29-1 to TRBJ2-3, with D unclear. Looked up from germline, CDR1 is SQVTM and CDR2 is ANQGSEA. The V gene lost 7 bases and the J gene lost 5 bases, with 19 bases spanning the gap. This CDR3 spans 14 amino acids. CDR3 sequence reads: CSAGRVGGGDTQYF. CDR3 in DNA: TGCAGCGCTGGAAGGGTCGGTGGTGGAGATACGCAGTATTTT.

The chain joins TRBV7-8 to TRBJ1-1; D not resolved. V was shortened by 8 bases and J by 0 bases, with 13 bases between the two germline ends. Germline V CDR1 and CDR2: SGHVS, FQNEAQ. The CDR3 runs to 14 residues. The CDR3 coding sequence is TGTGCCAGCGGTCCGGGAGGAGTGAACACTGAAGCTTTCTTT. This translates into CASGPGGVNTEAFF.

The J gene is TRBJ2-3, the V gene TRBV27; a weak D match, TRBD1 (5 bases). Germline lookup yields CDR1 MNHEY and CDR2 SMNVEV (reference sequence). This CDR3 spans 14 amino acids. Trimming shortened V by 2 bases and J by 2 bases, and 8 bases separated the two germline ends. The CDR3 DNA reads TGTGCCAGCAGTTTAACAGGAGTCACAGATACGCAGTATTTT. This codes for CASSLTGVTDTQYF.

This CDR3 is CASSPGQEVPHWADTQYF. CDR3 bases: TGTGCCAGCAGCCCGGGACAGGAGGTCCCACACTGGGCAGATACGCAGTATTTT. The rearrangement uses TRBV12-3 or TRBV12-4 and TRBJ2-3; 8 bases map to TRBD1. V shed 6 bases, J shed 4 bases, and the junction held 18 bases outside the gene matches. This CDR3 region has 18 residues.

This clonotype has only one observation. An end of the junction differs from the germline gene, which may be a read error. CDR3 region: CASAQGDRGIRYF. Here the CDR3 DNA reads TGTGCCAGCGCCCAGGGGGACCGCGGGATTCGGTACTTC. This chain joins TRBV12-3 or TRBV12-4 and TRBJ2-4; weak D call: TRBD1 (7 bases). The CDR3 has 13 amino acids.